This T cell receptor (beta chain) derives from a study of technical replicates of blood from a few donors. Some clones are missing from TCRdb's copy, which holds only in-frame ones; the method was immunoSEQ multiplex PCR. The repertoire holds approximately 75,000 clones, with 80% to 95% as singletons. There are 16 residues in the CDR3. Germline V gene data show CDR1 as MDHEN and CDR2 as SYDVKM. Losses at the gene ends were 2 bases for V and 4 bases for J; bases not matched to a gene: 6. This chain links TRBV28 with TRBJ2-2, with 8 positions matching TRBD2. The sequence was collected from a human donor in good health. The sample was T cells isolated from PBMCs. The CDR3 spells CASSLGGTSPTGELFF. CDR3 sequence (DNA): TGTGCCAGCAGTTTAGGTGGGACTAGTCCCACCGGGGAGCTGTTTTTT.